This entry lists 25 T cell receptor beta chains sequenced from one sample in a study of shared clonotypes between healthy human individuals. This table comes from immunoSEQ multiplex PCR, and its TCRdb copy is limited to in-frame clones, with some not included. This table holds millions of clones, 90% to 95% found once. Sequenced input: naive CD4+ T cells sorted from blood. The subset was: CD45RA+ positively selected. These receptors all stem from a man aged 18 to 30 in good health.

The V and J genes are TRBV12-5 and TRBJ2-7; 9 bases fit TRBD1. V lost 6 bases to trimming and J lost 4 bases; unmatched junction nucleotides: 7. The V gene's germline CDR1 is LGHNT and CDR2 FRNRAP. CDR3 length equals 14 residues. The CDR3 is CASGPGQGMYEQYF. The CDR3 DNA is TGTGCTAGTGGACCGGGACAGGGCATGTACGAGCAGTACTTC.

This chain joins TRBV19 and TRBJ1-1; possible D gene TRBD1, 6 bases. CDR1 LNHDA and CDR2 SQIVND come from the germline V gene (reference sequence). The length of the CDR3 is 15 residues. V lost 6 bases and J 1 base, leaving 15 bases between the germline ends. The CDR3 reads CASSDQLGGNTEAFF. The CDR3 DNA reads TGTGCCAGTAGCGACCAACTAGGGGGGAACACTGAAGCTTTCTTT.

The gene calls are TRBV2 and TRBJ2-7; no clear D. The V end was cut by 7 bases, the J end by 7 bases, with 17 bases between. Germline V lookup: CDR1 SNHLY, CDR2 FYNNEI. This CDR3 has 13 residues. CDR3 DNA sequence: TGTGCCAGCAATCAAAGGGCGAGGTTTGAGCAGTACTTC. It translates to CASNQRARFEQYF.

The CDR3 DNA follows: TGTGCCAGCGCCGGATCGGGGGAGCTGTTTTTT. Translating it yields CASAGSGELFF. V is TRBV11-3 and J is TRBJ2-2, with no clear D. Germline V gives CDR1 SGHNT, CDR2 YENEEA. Trimming removed 8 bases from V and 8 bases from J, with 9 bases in between. The CDR3 is made up of 11 amino acids.

This sequence joins TRBV7-8 and TRBJ2-5; D is possibly TRBD1 or TRBD2 (6 bases each). CDR1 SGHVS and CDR2 FQNEAQ come from the germline V gene. The V gene lost 6 bases and the J gene lost 5 bases, with 19 bases spanning the gap. There are 15 residues in the CDR3. In nucleotides, the CDR3 is TGTGCCAGCAGACCGTTCGGAGGGGGATTTGAGACCCAGTACTTC. Protein product: CASRPFGGGFETQYF.

This clone has a single count. The chain couples TRBV7-9 to TRBJ1-2; D perhaps matches TRBD1 (5 bases). The CDR3 runs to 14 residues. From germline, CDR1 is SEHNR and CDR2 FQNEAQ (reference sequence). Trimming cost V 1 base and J 2 bases, with 8 bases left between them. In nucleotides, the CDR3 is TGTGCCAGCAGCTTAGATGGGGGAAACTATGGCTACACCTTC. As protein: CASSLDGGNYGYTF.

V usage is TRBV10-1 and J usage is TRBJ2-1; D could derive from TRBD1 or TRBD2 (6 bases each). This CDR3 is 15 amino acids long. In germline, CDR1 is WNHNN, CDR2 SYGVQD (reference sequence). Trimming took 3 bases from V and 0 from J, leaving 9 bases between them. CDR3 in amino acids: CASSEGGPSYNEQFF. CDR3 DNA: TGCGCCAGCAGTGAAGGGGGGCCCTCCTACAATGAGCAGTTCTTC.

This clone was seen just once. This chain joins TRBV2 and TRBJ2-7, with 7 bases aligning to TRBD1. The germline V gene has CDR1 SNHLY and CDR2 FYNNEI. This CDR3 has 14 amino acids. Trimming at V came to 7 bases and at J to 5 bases, leaving 11 bases not matched to a gene. CDR3 amino acids: CASTGDRWSDEQYF. CDR3 in DNA: TGTGCCAGCACCGGGGACAGATGGTCCGACGAGCAGTACTTC.

For the CDR3, the DNA is TGTGCCGGGGGTGGGCAGCGGGAGACCCAGTACTTC. Its translation is CAGGGQRETQYF. This chain uses TRBV2 with TRBJ2-5, with D possibly called TRBD1 or TRBD2 (5 bases each). V gave up 11 bases and J gave up 5 bases, with 15 bases separating them. There are 12 residues in the CDR3. CDR1 and CDR2 from the germline V gene are SNHLY and FYNNEI.

Comments on this clone: Compared with germline, one end of the junction differs, possibly owing to a read error. The genes are TRBV6-5 and TRBJ1-2; TRBD1 aligns across 7 bases. The CDR3 extends over 14 amino acids. The germline CDR1 and CDR2 sequences are MNHEY and SVGAGI. The chain's CDR3 is CAISVSGDSYGYTF. The CDR3, as DNA: TGTGCCATCAGTGTTTCTGGGGACAGCTATGGCTACACCTTC.

The rearrangement uses TRBV10-3 and TRBJ2-7; 8 positions agree with TRBD1. Germline CDR1 reads ENHRY; CDR2 reads SYGVKD. The junction had 6 bases not matched to a gene; V was cut back by 10 bases and J by 1 base. The CDR3 is 13 residues long. The CDR3 region has the DNA TGTGCCAATGGACAGGGTTTGTCCTACGAGCAGTACTTC. Its protein product is CANGQGLSYEQYF.

The CDR3 here is CASSTLAGVETQYF. The CDR3 DNA sequence: TGCGCCAGCAGCACACTAGCGGGGGTGGAGACCCAGTACTTC. V and J are TRBV5-1 and TRBJ2-5; the match to TRBD2 covers 11 bases. Germline CDR1 is SGHRS and CDR2 is YFSETQ. The CDR3 is 14 amino acids. V lost 4 bases and J lost 5; bases outside the gene matches: 4.

The chain is built from TRBV5-4 and TRBJ2-2, with TRBD2 as a possible D gene (6 bases). V was shortened by 9 bases and J by 2 bases, with 14 bases between the two germline ends. The length of the CDR3 is 14 residues. Germline V lookup: CDR1 SGHNT, CDR2 YYREEE (reference sequence). The CDR3 is CATSTSFNTGELFF. Written as DNA, the CDR3 is TGTGCCACCTCAACTAGCTTTAACACCGGGGAGCTGTTTTTT.

The chain has TRBV7-9 and TRBJ2-4; perhaps TRBD1 as D (5 bases). Germline V CDR1 and CDR2: SEHNR, FQNEAQ (reference sequence). V was cut by 4 bases and J by 0 bases, with 10 bases left in between. The CDR3 has 15 amino acids. The CDR3 region is CASSSRQIAKNIQYF. For the CDR3, the DNA is TGTGCCAGCAGCTCCAGACAGATAGCCAAAAACATTCAGTACTTC.

The chain has TRBV7-9 and TRBJ2-2, with a tentative D call TRBD1 (5 bases). Trimming left V 1 base short and J 6 bases short, with 6 bases between. The CDR3 runs 13 residues. CDR1 and CDR2 from the germline V gene are SEHNR and FQNEAQ (reference sequence). This chain's CDR3 is CASSLEQAGELFF. Here the CDR3 DNA reads TGTGCCAGCAGCTTAGAACAGGCCGGGGAGCTGTTTTTT.

The chain employs TRBV15 and TRBJ1-2; 8 bases match TRBD1. Germline CDR1 and CDR2: LNHNV and YYDKDF (reference sequence). The ends lost 3 bases at V and 2 bases at J; junction bases unmatched: 2. This CDR3 has 14 residues. Here the CDR3 reads CATSSGDRNYGYTF. The CDR3 DNA sequence: TGTGCCACCAGCAGTGGGGACAGGAACTATGGCTACACCTTC.

This chain uses TRBV6-6 with TRBJ2-7; 8 bases map to TRBD1. V dropped 6 bases and J dropped 3; count of bases not matched to a gene: 7. Germline V lookup: CDR1 MNHNY, CDR2 SVGAGI (reference sequence). The CDR3 is 14 residues long. CDR3 sequence reads: CASRSGTGLYEQYF. CDR3 in DNA: TGTGCCAGCAGATCCGGGACAGGCCTCTACGAGCAGTACTTC.

Comment on this clone: Other nucleotide sequences from this sample produce the same CDR3. The chain employs TRBV6-6 and TRBJ1-2, with 7 bases matching TRBD1. From germline, CDR1 is MNHNY and CDR2 SVGAGI (reference sequence). The CDR3 sequence is 14 residues long. V lost 0 bases, J lost 8 bases, and 6 bases stayed unmatched. The CDR3 here is CASSYSRQGYGYTF. CDR3 DNA sequence: TGTGCCAGCAGTTACTCGAGACAGGGTTACGGCTACACCTTC.

On this clone: Other DNA sequences in this specimen translate into the identical CDR3. The rearrangement joins TRBV18 to TRBJ1-5, with no clear D. V was trimmed by 2 bases and J by 7 bases, leaving 9 bases between them. CDR1 is KGHSH and CDR2 is LQKENI in the germline V gene. The CDR3 length is 13 residues. CDR3 residues: CASSPGVQQPQHF. The DNA of the CDR3 is TGTGCCAGCTCACCAGGAGTACAGCAGCCCCAGCATTTT.

Comments on this clone: Other nucleotide sequences in the sample specify the same CDR3. This chain links TRBV11-2 with TRBJ2-7; D may be TRBD1 (6 bases). V was pared by 3 bases and J by 1 base, with 7 bases between. This CDR3 comprises 13 residues. Germline V gives CDR1 SGHAT, CDR2 FQNNGV. The chain's CDR3 is CASSFGQSYEQYF. For the CDR3, the DNA is TGTGCCAGCAGCTTCGGACAGTCCTACGAGCAGTACTTC.

The chain employs TRBV6-5 and TRBJ2-3; 8 bases map to TRBD1. V lost 6 bases and J lost 1; bases outside the gene matches: 6. The CDR3 has 15 amino acids. The germline gives CDR1 MNHEY, CDR2 SVGAGI. CDR3 amino acids: CASRYGQGGTDTQYF. The CDR3 bases are TGTGCCAGCAGATATGGACAGGGCGGCACAGATACGCAGTATTTT.

Written as DNA, the CDR3 is TGTGCCACCCAGCGCTTAACAGGGGCTGGAAACACCATATATTTT. It translates to CATQRLTGAGNTIYF. This chain connects TRBV6-5 to TRBJ1-3, with TRBD1 matching 7 bases. The CDR3 extends over 15 amino acids. CDR1 MNHEY and CDR2 SVGAGI come from the germline V gene. V gave up 10 bases and J gave up 2 bases; unmatched junction bases: 11.

V gene TRBV10-1 combines with J gene TRBJ2-6; possible D gene TRBD2, 6 bases. Trimming left V 9 bases short and J 1 base short, with 19 bases between. Germline CDR1 WNHNN, CDR2 SYGVQD (reference sequence). The CDR3 has 17 residues. The CDR3 reads CASSPGTSLSGANVLTF. As DNA, the CDR3 is TGCGCCAGTAGTCCCGGGACTTCCCTGTCTGGGGCCAACGTCCTGACTTTC.

The gene calls are TRBV7-2 and TRBJ2-2, with a possible D match to TRBD1 (7 bases). V was trimmed by 5 bases and J by 7 bases, leaving 11 bases between them. The CDR3 has 13 residues. Germline values: CDR1 SGHTA, CDR2 FQGNSA. This CDR3 reads CASSQGGGGELFF. CDR3 coding DNA: TGTGCCAGCAGCCAGGGGGGTGGCGGGGAGCTGTTTTTT.

The chain combines TRBV6-6 with TRBJ1-1, with TRBD1 identical over 10 bases. Losses at the gene ends were 1 base for V and 6 bases for J; bases not matched to a gene: 2. This CDR3 is built from 14 residues. Germline V gives CDR1 MNHNY, CDR2 SVGAGI (reference sequence). For the CDR3, the DNA is TGTGCCAGCAGTTACTTGGGACAGGGGTCTGAAGCTTTCTTT. Translated, it gives CASSYLGQGSEAFF.